The source of this TCR beta chain is a study of spatial heterogeneity in lung cancer (dated by TCRdb to 2018 to 2020). The study in broad terms: Samples were obtained from 72 patients with early-stage, untreated non-small cell lung cancer from the lung TRACERx cohort. Beta-chain transcripts were consistently detected in greater numbers than alpha-chain transcripts, which likely reflects a higher abundance of beta-chain transcripts. The study quantitatively compared TCR alpha and beta repertoires across multiple tumor regions, matched nontumor lung and blood in non-small cell lung cancer. In the raw uncorrected reads, each unique combination of TCR and UMI appeared more than ten times on average. At surgery, hundreds of tumor regions, approximately 64 matched nontumor lung samples and about 56 PBMC samples were TCR-sequenced for both alpha and beta chains. Nonsynonymous mutation counts, determined by whole-exome sequencing of tumor tissue, were related to TCR repertoire features. Follow-up PBMC samples were sequenced whenever available, with the median time to follow-up being two to three years after resection. General findings and caveats noted by the study authors: Additional single-cell paired TCR alpha and beta sequencing was considered necessary to confirm, at a functional level, the hypothesis that regional TCRs recognize regional mutations. Only about 15 patients were included in comparisons of baseline and follow-up blood repertoires. Ubiquitous expanded tumor TCRs were found in blood more often at tumor resection than at routine follow-up.

Library preparation employed 5' RACE. The instrument was a NextSeq 500. The TCR library protocol attached a unique molecular identifier to each TCR cDNA molecule to allow correction of PCR and sequencing errors. The study's processing was this. TCR identification, UMI-based error correction and CDR3 extraction were performed with Decombinator tools. TCRs above a frequency of 2 per 1,000, corresponding to the top 1% of the tumor frequency distribution, were defined as expanded. Renyi diversity was computed with the R vegan package after each repertoire had been subsampled 100 times to 5,000 TCRs. CDR3 similarity networks were built from amino acid triplet string-kernel similarity, connecting CDR3s with pairwise similarity above 0.82. TCRdb reanalyzed the raw reads on its own, using fastp at Q25 for trimming and MiXCR for clone calling, and kept in-frame beta chains. A single entry per CDR3 protein holds the most common genes and DNA from its merged rows. What appears here as the V and J calls and clone size reflects TCRdb's work, not the paper's. Present in this sample are about 43,000 distinct CDR3 sequences, 20% to 25% of which were seen just once. The ten largest account for under 8.5% of the sample.

Its CDR3 holds 16 amino acids, cysteine through phenylalanine. The kept DNA is CDR3 alone, 48 bases in frame from the first base. CDR1 is given as MNHNY and CDR2 as SVGAGI, both from the germline V gene (reference sequence). Trimming takes 2 bases from V and 12 bases from J, and the germline ends sit 25 bases apart. According to the study, the label for this sample's time point signals: blood at routine non-recurrence follow-up after resection. Whole RNA extracted from tumor and nontumor lung tissue, or from cryopreserved PBMC samples, was used for TCR sequencing without cell sorting. Only patients for whom sufficient RNA was available from at least two tumor regions were selected for TCR sequencing. This clonotype was recorded only once. What antigen it recognizes has not been identified. No much larger clonotype is one base removed from it; base qualities were not supplied. Resting on one read, the evidence is weak.

This sample comprised PBMCs, obtained at follow-up. This receptor was obtained from a female donor with early-stage non-small cell lung cancer. The sequence links TRBV6-6 to TRBJ1-1, and TRBD1 may be the D gene, going by 6 matching bases. This receptor has the CDR3 CASSYEGGRVIGGSFF. The nucleotide sequence is TGTGCCAGCAGTTACGAAGGGGGGCGCGTCATCGGAGGATCTTTCTTT.